A single sample gave rise to the 21 T cell receptor beta chains below, sequenced in a study of beta chain features in type 1 diabetes. All of the isolated RNA was reverse transcribed, so expressed TCRB transcripts were sequenced. TCRdb's copy holds only in-frame clones and misses some; the assay was immunoSEQ multiplex PCR. The data hold about 300,000 clones, with roughly 12% observed a single time. Points from the study as a whole: Moderate but significant shortening of TCRB CDR3s was recorded in all four CD4+ subsets from Type 1 diabetes patients.

Antigens for these TCRs are unknown. Sample: naive CD4+ T cells from blood. The receptor source for this set is a young woman with type 1 diabetes.

The chain is built from TRBV25-1 and TRBJ1-1, with D possibly being TRBD1 (5 bases). CDR3 size: 11 residues. CDR1 is MGHDK and CDR2 is SYGVNS in the germline V gene. Deletions cut 6 bases from V and 7 bases from J, with 9 bases between. CDR3 in amino acids: CASSETDEAFF. The CDR3 nucleotides are TGTGCCAGCAGCGAGACAGATGAAGCTTTCTTT.

This clone was detected a few times. This chain connects TRBV5-1 to TRBJ2-3; D gene uncertain. Per the germline V gene, CDR1 is SGHRS and CDR2 is YFSETQ. V was trimmed by 6 bases and J by 1 base, leaving 9 bases between them. The CDR3 loop spans 13 amino acids. The CDR3 nucleotides are TGCGCCAGCAATGAGGAGCGCACAGATACGCAGTATTTT. Its translation is CASNEERTDTQYF.

CDR3 in amino acids: CASSWTDLYGYTF. CDR3 nucleotides: TGTGCCAGCAGTTGGACAGACCTTTATGGCTACACCTTC. The V gene is TRBV28, the J gene TRBJ1-2; a possible D gene is TRBD1 (6 bases). V was clipped by 4 bases and J by 5 bases, with 11 bases between them. The CDR3 has 13 amino acids. Per germline, CDR1 MDHEN and CDR2 SYDVKM.

The sample holds a few counts of this clone. V is TRBV7-9 and J is TRBJ1-2; 9 nucleotides match TRBD1. The germline V gene has CDR1 SEHNR and CDR2 FQNEAQ (reference sequence). The CDR3 has 14 residues. Germline trimming cut 5 bases from V and 8 bases from J; bases unmatched to any gene: 9. The CDR3 here is CASSRGQGTSGYTF. The CDR3 bases are TGTGCCAGCAGCCGCGGACAGGGGACGTCAGGCTACACCTTC.

The chain joins TRBV21-1 to TRBJ2-2; the table's D call of TRBD1 was not tested on the DNA. TRBV21-1 is a listed pseudogene. The CDR3 is 15 amino acids. The CDR3 is CASSRNRASGGELFF. CDR3 bases: TGTGCCAGCAGCAGGAACAGGGCCTCCGGCGGGGAGCTGTTTTTT.

V gene TRBV25-1 combines with J gene TRBJ2-7; the match to TRBD2 covers 10 bases. The V gene's germline CDR1 is MGHDK and CDR2 SYGVNS. The J segment lost 0 bases and the V segment lost 9 bases, leaving 5 bases of the junction unmatched. The CDR3 is 14 residues long. Here the CDR3 reads CASRGLASSYEQYF. The CDR3 DNA is TGTGCCAGTAGGGGACTAGCGTCCTCCTACGAGCAGTACTTC.

The chain employs TRBV7-9 and TRBJ1-1; D is undetermined. The germline CDR1 and CDR2 sequences are SEHNR and FQNEAQ (reference sequence). The CDR3 has 12 residues. Trimming removed 11 bases from V and 0 bases from J, with 10 bases in between. For the CDR3, the DNA is TGTGCCCTATCGTCCTTGAACACTGAAGCTTTCTTT. It encodes CALSSLNTEAFF.

The sample holds a few counts of this clone. The chain uses TRBV28 and TRBJ2-1, with TRBD1 identical over 8 bases. The trim removed 4 bases at V and 4 bases at J, leaving 6 bases unmatched. The CDR3 covers 15 residues. The germline CDR1 and CDR2 sequences are MDHEN and SYDVKM. CDR3 nucleotide sequence: TGTGCCAGCAGTTCGCGGACAGGGACTTACAATGAGCAGTTCTTC. This gives the protein CASSSRTGTYNEQFF.

This clone was recorded a few times. The chain links TRBV19 to TRBJ2-1; 8 bases agree with TRBD1. V trimming: 7 bases; J trimming: 8 bases; junction bases outside the gene matches: 10. The CDR3 is 14 residues long. Germline loops: CDR1 LNHDA, CDR2 SQIVND (reference sequence). CDR3 in DNA: TGTGCCAGTAACCAACCAGGGGGCAGGGATGAGCAGTTCTTC. Translated: CASNQPGGRDEQFF.

The V and J genes are TRBV5-1 and TRBJ2-2, with a weak D call TRBD1 (6 bases). The V and J ends lost 3 bases and 5 bases respectively, with 11 bases between them. CDR3 length: 14 amino acids. Germline CDR1 and CDR2: SGHRS and YFSETQ. The CDR3 region is CASSWGTGTGELFF. For the CDR3, the DNA is TGCGCCAGCAGCTGGGGAACAGGGACCGGGGAGCTGTTTTTT.

This clone has a handful of counts. This chain uses TRBV28 with TRBJ2-7, with 10 bases that match TRBD2. The V and J ends lost 8 bases and 2 bases, in that order; junction bases with no gene match: 6. CDR3 size: 14 residues. Germline CDR1 is MDHEN and CDR2 is SYDVKM. In nucleotides, the CDR3 is TGTGCCAGCTTTGGGCTAGCGGGAGCCTACGAGCAGTACTTC. Protein sequence: CASFGLAGAYEQYF.

The sample holds a few counts of this clone. The genes are TRBV30 and TRBJ2-1, with TRBD2 matching over 9 bases. This CDR3 spans 16 amino acids. The germline V gene has CDR1 GTSNPN and CDR2 SVGIG (reference sequence). V lost 4 bases, J lost 8 bases, and 15 bases stayed unmatched. The CDR3, as DNA: TGTGCCTGGATGCCCTTATCGGGACTAGCTTCTGATGAGCAGTTCTTC. This translates into CAWMPLSGLASDEQFF.

The chain links TRBV11-2 to TRBJ2-3, with TRBD2 identical over 11 bases. V lost 5 bases, J lost 2 bases, and 9 bases stayed unmatched. The CDR3 has 17 residues. The germline CDR1 and CDR2 sequences are SGHAT and FQNNGV. CDR3 sequence: CASSGSSGGTITDTQYF. CDR3 sequence (DNA): TGTGCCAGCAGCGGATCTAGCGGGGGGACGATCACAGATACGCAGTATTTT. Supplemented by reference TRBV11-2 and TRBJ2-3, the full variable domain reads EAGVAQSPRYKIIEKRQSVAFWCNPISGHATLYWYQQILGQGPKLLIQFQNNGVVDDSQLPKDRFSAERLKGVDSTLKIQPAKLEDSAVYLCASSGSSGGTITDTQYFGPGTRLTVL.

The chain recombines TRBV5-1 with TRBJ2-7; 10 nucleotides line up with TRBD2. Germline-derived CDR1 and CDR2 are SGHRS and YFSETQ. V lost 6 bases, J lost 6 bases, and 15 bases stayed unmatched. The length of the CDR3 is 16 residues. This CDR3 is CASTRGDQAGGGEQYF. DNA for the CDR3: TGCGCCAGCACCCGAGGAGACCAAGCGGGAGGGGGCGAGCAGTACTTC.

This chain joins TRBV27 and TRBJ2-7, with 9 bases fitting TRBD2. The CDR3 extends over 15 amino acids. Germline CDR1 is MNHEY and CDR2 is SMNVEV (reference sequence). V lost 7 bases and J lost 6; bases outside the gene matches: 13. CDR3 coding DNA: TGTGCCAGCACCAGTAGCGGGAGAACTACGAGCGAGCAGTACGTC. Protein sequence: CASTSSGRTTSEQYV.

The chain uses TRBV5-5 and TRBJ2-1; D not certain. With 1 base removed from V and 5 bases from J, the gap between germline ends came to 7 bases. This CDR3 has 13 residues. Germline CDR1 is SGHKS and CDR2 is YYEKEE (reference sequence). CDR3 nucleotide sequence: TGTGCCAGCAGCTTGTTAACGGACAATGAGCAGTTCTTC. It is translated as CASSLLTDNEQFF.

Turning to this clone: The DNA is left out, because the CDR3 cannot be placed on it with certainty; the CDR3 is given as TCRdb lists it. The chain couples TRBV2 to TRBJ2-5; the DNA was not compared with TRBD2, the D call given in the table. Germline CDR1 reads SNHLY; CDR2 reads FYNNEI. Inclusive of both ends, the CDR3 amounts to 16 amino acids. The chain's CDR3 is CASILGLAGGEETQYF.

This clone was counted between two and nine times. The chain joins TRBV18 to TRBJ2-7; a weak D match, TRBD1 (5 bases). The CDR3 length is 14 residues. The V and J ends lost 1 base and 2 bases respectively, with 9 bases between them. Germline V CDR1 and CDR2: KGHSH, LQKENI. The CDR3 DNA is TGTGCCAGCTCACCACTTGGGGCCCCCTACGAGCAGTACGTC. It translates to CASSPLGAPYEQYV.

The rearrangement uses TRBV11-2 and TRBJ2-4; possible D gene TRBD2, 6 bases. Germline V gene sequence: CDR1 SGHAT, CDR2 FQNNGV. The CDR3 consists of 17 residues. Trimming took off 6 bases at V and 0 bases at J, with 18 bases between the two ends. CDR3 coding DNA: TGTGCCAGCAGACCGGGACTGATCTATTTAGCCAAAAACATTCAGTACTTC. It codes for CASRPGLIYLAKNIQYF.

CDR3 coding DNA: TGCAGCGTGAGAGGACAGGGCAGGGGGACCGGGGAGCTGTTTTTT. It yields the protein CSVRGQGRGTGELFF. The chain is built from TRBV29-1 and TRBJ2-2, with 8 nucleotides matching TRBD1. This CDR3 region has 15 residues. The trim removed 6 bases at V and 5 bases at J, leaving 11 bases unmatched. Germline V gene data show CDR1 as SQVTM and CDR2 as ANQGSEA.

This clone was seen more than once but under ten times. The chain combines TRBV27 with TRBJ2-3; no clear D. This CDR3 is built from 14 residues. Germline CDR1 MNHEY, CDR2 SMNVEV (reference sequence). V gave up 5 bases and J gave up 2 bases, with 11 bases separating them. CDR3 protein: CASSDFQTTDTQYF. The CDR3 region has the DNA TGTGCCAGCAGTGACTTTCAAACCACAGATACGCAGTATTTT.